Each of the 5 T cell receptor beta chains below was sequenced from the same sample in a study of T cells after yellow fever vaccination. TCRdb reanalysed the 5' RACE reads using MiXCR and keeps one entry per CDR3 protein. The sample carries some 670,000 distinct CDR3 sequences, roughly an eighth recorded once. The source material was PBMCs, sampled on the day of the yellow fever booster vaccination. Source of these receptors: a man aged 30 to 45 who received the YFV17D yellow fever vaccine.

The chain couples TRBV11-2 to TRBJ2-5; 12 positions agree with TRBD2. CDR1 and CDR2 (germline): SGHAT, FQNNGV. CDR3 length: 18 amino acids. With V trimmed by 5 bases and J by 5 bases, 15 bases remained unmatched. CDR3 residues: CASSHGELASGRGETQYF. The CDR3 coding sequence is TGTGCCAGCAGCCACGGGGAGTTGGCTAGCGGGAGGGGGGAGACCCAGTACTTC.

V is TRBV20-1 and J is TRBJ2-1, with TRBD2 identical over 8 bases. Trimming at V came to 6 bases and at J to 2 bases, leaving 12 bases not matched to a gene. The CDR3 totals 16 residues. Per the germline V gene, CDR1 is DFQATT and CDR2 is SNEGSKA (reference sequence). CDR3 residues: CSARESSGPPYNEQFF. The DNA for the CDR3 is TGCAGTGCCCGCGAGTCTAGCGGGCCTCCCTACAATGAGCAGTTCTTC.

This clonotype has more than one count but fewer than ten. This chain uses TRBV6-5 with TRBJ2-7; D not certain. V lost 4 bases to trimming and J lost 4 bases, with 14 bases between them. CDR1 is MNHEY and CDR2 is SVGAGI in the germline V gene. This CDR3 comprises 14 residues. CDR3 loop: CASSSDARSYEQYF. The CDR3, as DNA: TGTGCCAGCAGTTCTGACGCTCGGAGTTACGAGCAGTACTTC.

CDR3 in DNA: TGTGCCAGCAGCCGAACGACATCTAGCGGGAGGAGCACAGATACGCAGTATTTT. Its translation is CASSRTTSSGRSTDTQYF. This chain connects TRBV3-1 to TRBJ2-3, with 11 positions matching TRBD2. The CDR3 is 18 amino acids. The germline V gene has CDR1 LGHDT and CDR2 YNNKEL (reference sequence). The junction had 9 bases not matched to a gene; V was cut back by 4 bases and J by 0 bases.

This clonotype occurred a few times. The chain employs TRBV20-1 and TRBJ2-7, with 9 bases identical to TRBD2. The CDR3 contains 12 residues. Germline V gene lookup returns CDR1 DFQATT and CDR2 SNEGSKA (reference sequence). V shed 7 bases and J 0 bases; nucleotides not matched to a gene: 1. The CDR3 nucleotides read TGCAGTGGTAGCGGGAGCTCCTACGAGCAGTACTTC. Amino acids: CSGSGSSYEQYF.